A single sample gave rise to the 2 T cell receptor beta chains below, sequenced in a study of identical twins. TCRdb reanalysed the 5' RACE reads using MiXCR and keeps one entry per CDR3 protein. The sample contains some 500,000 distinct CDR3 sequences, 9.5% to 10% of which appear only once. These sequences were also reported in another study, on yellow fever vaccine responses in identical twins.

Sequencing was done on a sample of PBMCs. The source of these receptors is a young woman in good health.

The chain uses TRBV3-1 and TRBJ2-1; 11 bases agree with TRBD1. Trimming removed 11 bases from V and 4 bases from J; junction bases left unmatched: 19. Germline V lookup: CDR1 LGHDT, CDR2 YNNKEL (reference sequence). The CDR3 has 18 residues. CDR3 protein: CAFCQGTGQGVRYNEQFF. CDR3 in DNA: TGTGCCTTCTGCCAAGGGACGGGACAGGGGGTTCGGTACAATGAGCAGTTCTTC.

In this sample, this clonotype turned up many times. V and J are TRBV24-1 and TRBJ1-1; no reliable D call. This CDR3 is built from 12 residues. From germline, CDR1 is KGHDR and CDR2 SFDVKD. V lost 4 bases and J 7 bases, leaving 9 bases between the germline ends. CDR3 nucleotide sequence: TGTGCCACCAGTGACCCGGACGGTGAAGCTTTCTTT. Translation: CATSDPDGEAFF.